This is a list of T cell receptor beta chains from one sample in a study of siplizumab effects on memory and regulatory T cells. TCRdb's table, derived via immunoSEQ multiplex PCR, lists solely in-frame clones and lacks some. The sample consists of tens of thousands of clones, around 97% of them appearing once. Material for sequencing was naive CD4+ T cells sorted from blood. These TCRs come from a human donor in good health. Both conserved end residues are part of each CDR3. The order of the fields is CDR3 protein, CDR3 DNA, J gene, D gene, clone size, V gene. D genes are given only for firm matches. Some rows mark clone size as missing; the rest say once, few, many or name a class of expanded clone.

CDR3aa: CASSAGQGVGLYEQYF
CDR3nt: TGTGCCAGCAGCGCGGGACAGGGGGTCGGACTCTACGAGCAGTACTTC
j_gene: TRBJ2-7
d_gene: TRBD1
abundance: .
v_gene: TRBV9

CDR3aa: CASSQGVAGGQETQYF
CDR3nt: TGCGCCAGCAGCCAAGGGGTAGCGGGGGGGCAAGAGACCCAGTACTTC
j_gene: TRBJ2-5
d_gene: TRBD2
abundance: .
v_gene: TRBV4-3

CDR3aa: CAGGRVLMTNEKLFF
CDR3nt: TGTGCCGGGGGACGGGTTCTGATGACTAATGAAAAACTGTTTTTT
j_gene: TRBJ1-4
d_gene: .
abundance: .
v_gene: TRBV30

CDR3aa: CSVDNGQGATDTQYF
CDR3nt: TGCAGCGTTGATAACGGTCAGGGGGCGACAGATACGCAGTATTTT
j_gene: TRBJ2-3
d_gene: TRBD1
abundance: .
v_gene: TRBV29-1

CDR3aa: CASSLVEGLAAVTQYF
CDR3nt: TGTGCCAGCAGCTTAGTGGAGGGACTAGCGGCAGTTACGCAGTATTTT
j_gene: TRBJ2-3
d_gene: TRBD2
abundance: .
v_gene: TRBV7-2

CDR3aa: CASSLTGVNAEAFF
CDR3nt: TGCGCCAGCAGCTTGACCGGCGTGAACGCTGAAGCTTTCTTT
j_gene: TRBJ1-1
d_gene: .
abundance: .
v_gene: TRBV5-1

CDR3aa: CASRSPGQGPLNYGYTF
CDR3nt: TGCGCCAGCAGATCCCCGGGACAGGGACCCCTCAACTATGGCTACACCTTC
j_gene: TRBJ1-2
d_gene: TRBD1
abundance: .
v_gene: TRBV4-1

CDR3aa: CASSLWDRGYEQYF
CDR3nt: TGTGCCAGCTCTCTTTGGGACAGGGGCTACGAGCAGTACTTC
j_gene: TRBJ2-7
d_gene: TRBD1
abundance: .
v_gene: TRBV18

CDR3aa: CASSSTHGQGARYGYTF
CDR3nt: TGTGCCAGCAGCTCTACCCACGGACAGGGGGCGCGCTATGGCTACACCTTC
j_gene: TRBJ1-2
d_gene: TRBD1
abundance: .
v_gene: TRBV28

CDR3aa: CASSGTGGNTEAFF
CDR3nt: TGTGCCAGCAGTGGGACAGGGGGGAACACTGAAGCTTTCTTT
j_gene: TRBJ1-1
d_gene: TRBD1
abundance: .
v_gene: TRBV2

CDR3aa: CASSVDWNEQFF
CDR3nt: TGTGCCAGCAGCGTAGACTGGAATGAGCAGTTCTTC
j_gene: TRBJ2-1
d_gene: .
abundance: .
v_gene: TRBV9

CDR3aa: CASSLRVQGREKLFF
CDR3nt: TGTGCCAGCAGCTTGAGAGTACAGGGGCGTGAAAAACTGTTTTTT
j_gene: TRBJ1-4
d_gene: TRBD1
abundance: .
v_gene: TRBV5-6

CDR3aa: CATVDAVLNTGELFF
CDR3nt: TGTGCCACAGTTGACGCGGTCCTGAACACCGGGGAGCTGTTTTTT
j_gene: TRBJ2-2
d_gene: .
abundance: once
v_gene: TRBV28

CDR3aa: CSAGGTGELFF
CDR3nt: TGCAGTGCCGGGGGAACCGGGGAGCTGTTTTTT
j_gene: TRBJ2-2
d_gene: .
abundance: once
v_gene: TRBV20-1

CDR3aa: CASGEVESLETQYF
CDR3nt: TGCGCCAGCGGGGAGGTGGAGAGTCTGGAGACCCAGTACTTC
j_gene: TRBJ2-5
d_gene: .
abundance: once
v_gene: TRBV5-1

CDR3aa: CASSDTGGRYEQYF
CDR3nt: TGTGCCAGCAGTGATACGGGGGGCAGATACGAGCAGTACTTC
j_gene: TRBJ2-7
d_gene: .
abundance: .
v_gene: TRBV6-1

CDR3aa: CASSPDRGGGETQYF
CDR3nt: TGTGCCAGCTCACCGGACAGGGGAGGTGGGGAGACCCAGTACTTC
j_gene: TRBJ2-5
d_gene: TRBD1
abundance: .
v_gene: TRBV18

CDR3aa: CASSQTSGYTF
CDR3nt: TGTGCCAGCAGCCAGACGTCTGGCTACACCTTC
j_gene: TRBJ1-2
d_gene: .
abundance: .
v_gene: TRBV7-2

CDR3aa: CASSNRYARGSGTYEQYF
CDR3nt: TGTGCCAGCAGCAACCGATATGCCCGCGGTAGCGGCACCTACGAGCAGTACTTC
j_gene: TRBJ2-7
d_gene: .
abundance: .
v_gene: TRBV7-2

CDR3aa: CASSYRGRPDTEAFF
CDR3nt: TGTGCCAGCAGTTATAGGGGCAGGCCAGACACTGAAGCTTTCTTT
j_gene: TRBJ1-1
d_gene: .
abundance: .
v_gene: TRBV6-5

CDR3aa: CASSRTGTSIEQFF
CDR3nt: TGTGCCAGCAGCCGCACCGGGACTAGTATTGAGCAGTTCTTC
j_gene: TRBJ2-1
d_gene: TRBD2
abundance: .
v_gene: TRBV9

CDR3aa: CASSLGQQETQYF
CDR3nt: TGTGCCAGCAGCTTGGGACAGCAAGAGACCCAGTACTTC
j_gene: TRBJ2-5
d_gene: .
abundance: .
v_gene: TRBV5-6

CDR3aa: CAWGQMNTEAFF
CDR3nt: TGTGCCTGGGGTCAGATGAACACTGAAGCTTTCTTT
j_gene: TRBJ1-1
d_gene: .
abundance: .
v_gene: TRBV30

CDR3aa: CASRATGDGEQYF
CDR3nt: TGTGCCAGCAGGGCTACAGGGGATGGCGAGCAGTACTTC
j_gene: TRBJ2-7
d_gene: TRBD1
abundance: .
v_gene: TRBV11-2

CDR3aa: CASSSSRGTGVYEQYF
CDR3nt: TGTGCCAGCAGTTCGTCCAGAGGGACAGGGGTCTACGAGCAGTACTTC
j_gene: TRBJ2-7
d_gene: TRBD1
abundance: .
v_gene: TRBV27

CDR3aa: CASSPPGRGGNEQFF
CDR3nt: TGTGCCAGCAGCCCCCCGGGGCGGGGGGGGAATGAGCAGTTCTTC
j_gene: TRBJ2-1
d_gene: TRBD2
abundance: .
v_gene: TRBV2

CDR3aa: CAVRGGAEETQYF
CDR3nt: TGTGCCGTTCGGGGGGGGGCGGAAGAGACCCAGTACTTC
j_gene: TRBJ2-5
d_gene: TRBD2
abundance: .
v_gene: TRBV6-6

CDR3aa: CASSVGGNSNQPQHF
CDR3nt: TGTGCCAGCAGTGTGGGGGGGAATAGCAATCAGCCCCAGCATTTT
j_gene: TRBJ1-5
d_gene: .
abundance: .
v_gene: TRBV6-1

CDR3aa: CASSIGPGGMKKLFF
CDR3nt: TGTGCCAGTAGTATAGGGCCGGGCGGAATGAAAAAACTGTTTTTT
j_gene: TRBJ1-4
d_gene: .
abundance: .
v_gene: TRBV19

CDR3aa: CASCYRLNTEAFF
CDR3nt: TGTGCCAGCTGCTACCGATTAAACACTGAAGCTTTCTTT
j_gene: TRBJ1-1
d_gene: .
abundance: .
v_gene: TRBV5-5

CDR3aa: CASSFTTGTRNTGELFF
CDR3nt: TGTGCCAGCAGCTTCACCACCGGGACTAGGAACACCGGGGAGCTGTTTTTT
j_gene: TRBJ2-2
d_gene: TRBD2
abundance: .
v_gene: TRBV5-6

CDR3aa: CASSEIAGERTDTQYF
CDR3nt: TGCGCCAGCAGTGAAATAGCGGGGGAACGCACAGATACGCAGTATTTT
j_gene: TRBJ2-3
d_gene: TRBD2
abundance: .
v_gene: TRBV10-1

CDR3aa: CASSGDRSNEQFF
CDR3nt: TGTGCCAGCAGTGGTGACAGGAGCAATGAGCAGTTCTTC
j_gene: TRBJ2-1
d_gene: .
abundance: .
v_gene: TRBV6-1

CDR3aa: CASSSPDYGYTF
CDR3nt: TGTGCCAGCAGCTCCCCGGACTATGGCTACACCTTC
j_gene: TRBJ1-2
d_gene: .
abundance: .
v_gene: TRBV5-5

CDR3aa: CASSGPGTEKLFF
CDR3nt: TGTGCCAGCAGCGGACCCGGGACGGAAAAACTGTTTTTT
j_gene: TRBJ1-4
d_gene: .
abundance: .
v_gene: TRBV9

CDR3aa: CAWSEGHEAFF
CDR3nt: TGTGCCTGGAGTGAGGGTCATGAAGCTTTCTTT
j_gene: TRBJ1-1
d_gene: .
abundance: once
v_gene: TRBV30

CDR3aa: CASSSGTAMVSPLHF
CDR3nt: TGTGCCTCCTCGTCTGGGACAGCGATGGTATCACCCCTCCACTTT
j_gene: TRBJ1-6
d_gene: TRBD1
abundance: .
v_gene: TRBV5-4

CDR3aa: CASSYSGLLNEQFF
CDR3nt: TGTGCCAGCAGTTACTCTGGACTGCTCAATGAGCAGTTCTTC
j_gene: TRBJ2-1
d_gene: .
abundance: .
v_gene: TRBV6-5

CDR3aa: CASSAHSANQPQHF
CDR3nt: TGTGCCAGCAGCGCACACAGTGCTAATCAGCCCCAGCATTTT
j_gene: TRBJ1-5
d_gene: .
abundance: .
v_gene: TRBV7-2

CDR3aa: CASTTAGDASYNEQFF
CDR3nt: TGTGCCAGCACTACGGCGGGGGACGCCTCCTACAATGAGCAGTTCTTC
j_gene: TRBJ2-1
d_gene: TRBD2
abundance: .
v_gene: TRBV9

CDR3aa: CASSNLQVLF
CDR3nt: TGTGCCAGCAGTAATCTACAGGTCCTGTTT
j_gene: TRBJ1-1
d_gene: .
abundance: few
v_gene: TRBV2

CDR3aa: CSARDTPYEQYF
CDR3nt: TGCAGCGCCCGGGACACTCCCTACGAGCAGTACTTC
j_gene: TRBJ2-7
d_gene: .
abundance: .
v_gene: TRBV29-1

CDR3aa: CASKGQGANTGELFF
CDR3nt: TGTGCCAGCAAGGGACAGGGCGCGAACACCGGGGAGCTGTTTTTT
j_gene: TRBJ2-2
d_gene: TRBD1
abundance: .
v_gene: TRBV25-1

CDR3aa: CASSLRETQYF
CDR3nt: TGCGCCAGCAGCTTGAGGGAGACCCAGTACTTC
j_gene: TRBJ2-5
d_gene: .
abundance: .
v_gene: TRBV5-1

CDR3aa: CASSPGTPPYNEQFF
CDR3nt: TGTGCCAGCAGCCCAGGAACCCCACCCTACAATGAGCAGTTCTTC
j_gene: TRBJ2-1
d_gene: .
abundance: once
v_gene: TRBV7-8

CDR3aa: CASSYRGAAGNTIYF
CDR3nt: TGTGCCAGCAGTTACCGGGGGGCCGCGGGAAACACCATATATTTT
j_gene: TRBJ1-3
d_gene: .
abundance: .
v_gene: TRBV6-5

CDR3aa: CASSQTGGGYYEQYF
CDR3nt: TGTGCCAGCAGCCAAACGGGGGGCGGATACTACGAGCAGTACTTC
j_gene: TRBJ2-7
d_gene: .
abundance: once
v_gene: TRBV7-8

CDR3aa: CASSPGQGMAEQYF
CDR3nt: TGTGCCAGCTCACCGGGACAGGGCATGGCCGAGCAGTACTTC
j_gene: TRBJ2-7
d_gene: TRBD1
abundance: .
v_gene: TRBV18